One sample yielded the 26 T cell receptor beta chains listed below, sequenced in a study of a mutant IDH1 vaccine in newly diagnosed glioma. Indicated time point: week 35, safety follow-up. The investigators gave 300 ug of mutant IDH1 20-mer peptide in each vaccine dose, together with topical imiquimod. Some clones are missing from TCRdb's copy, which holds only in-frame ones; the method was immunoSEQ multiplex PCR. The sample carries 50,000 to 70,000 clones, about 74% recorded once. These receptors' antigens are unknown. The starting material was PBMCs, obtained from a glioma patient whose treatment included an IDH1 peptide vaccine. These receptors were collected from a man aged 45-65 years with glioma.

This chain links TRBV19 with TRBJ1-5, with D perhaps TRBD1 (5 bases). The V end lost 5 bases, the J end lost 0 bases, and 20 bases lay between the germline ends. This CDR3 is 18 amino acids long. Looked up from germline, CDR1 is LNHDA and CDR2 is SQIVND (reference sequence). The CDR3 DNA is TGTGCCAGTAGTGCCCCGGAGGGTCGGGGGTATAGCAATCAGCCCCAGCATTTT. Its translation is CASSAPEGRGYSNQPQHF. Full variable domain (outside the CDR3, taken from reference TRBV19 and TRBJ1-5): DGGITQSPKYLFRKEGQNVTLSCEQNLNHDAMYWYRQDPGQGLRLIYYSQIVNDFQKGDIAEGYSVSREKKESFPLTVTSAQKNPTAFYLCASSAPEGRGYSNQPQHFGDGTRLSIL.

The chain carries TRBV7-9 and TRBJ2-7; D remains unclear. Trimming took 5 bases from V and 4 from J, leaving 6 bases between them. Germline V gene lookup returns CDR1 SEHNR and CDR2 FQNEAQ (reference sequence). This CDR3 comprises 11 residues. The CDR3 region has the DNA TGTGCCAGCAGCGCCCAATACGAGCAGTACTTC. Its protein product is CASSAQYEQYF.

The rearrangement joins TRBV10-3 to TRBJ1-6; unclear D gene. V was shortened by 3 bases and J by 6 bases, with 9 bases between the two germline ends. CDR1 ENHRY and CDR2 SYGVKD come from the germline V gene. The CDR3 consists of 14 residues. The CDR3: CAISDGRFNSPLHF. The CDR3 DNA is TGTGCCATCAGTGATGGCAGGTTTAATTCACCCCTCCACTTT.

This rearrangement joins TRBV27 to TRBJ2-3; no clear D. Germline CDR1 is MNHEY and CDR2 is SMNVEV (reference sequence). Trimming removed 5 bases at V and 3 bases at J, with 15 bases between. This CDR3 is built from 15 residues. CDR3 DNA sequence: TGTGCCAGCAGTCCAACCCTGGTGCTGACAGATACGCAGTATTTT. Translated: CASSPTLVLTDTQYF.

The J gene is TRBJ2-1, the V gene TRBV7-2; no clear D. Germline V gene lookup returns CDR1 SGHTA and CDR2 FQGNSA. The CDR3 is made up of 15 amino acids. V gave up 1 base and J gave up 0 bases, with 7 bases separating them. CDR3 nucleotide sequence: TGTGCCAGCAGCTTAGTGGCAGACTCCTACAATGAGCAGTTCTTC. Residues: CASSLVADSYNEQFF. The complete variable domain, with remaining parts taken from reference TRBV7-2 and TRBJ2-1, reads GAGVSQSPSNKVTEKGKDVELRCDPISGHTALYWYRQSLGQGLEFLIYFQGNSAPDKSGLPSDRFSAERTGGSVSTLTIQRTQQEDSAVYLCASSLVADSYNEQFFGPGTRLTVL.

This chain joins TRBV5-5 and TRBJ1-2; TRBD1 matches 10 bases. With V trimmed by 4 bases and J by 8 bases, 8 bases remained unmatched. The CDR3 loop spans 14 amino acids. Germline assignment: CDR1 SGHKS and CDR2 YYEKEE (reference sequence). The CDR3 loop is CASSMGGQGNGYTF. The CDR3 DNA reads as TGTGCCAGCAGCATGGGGGGACAGGGGAACGGCTACACCTTC.

The table lists this clone with a few counts. This chain connects TRBV2 to TRBJ2-2; perhaps D is TRBD1 or TRBD2 (5 bases each). Trimming shortened V by 8 bases and J by 5 bases, and 12 bases separated the two germline ends. Germline CDR1 reads SNHLY; CDR2 reads FYNNEI. The length of the CDR3 is 13 residues. CDR3 region: CASSEEGTGELFF. In DNA form, the CDR3 reads TGTGCCAGCTCCGAAGAGGGGACCGGGGAGCTGTTTTTT.

The chain couples TRBV27 to TRBJ1-5, with a tentative D call TRBD1 (6 bases). V dropped 5 bases and J dropped 1 base, with 9 bases sitting between them. The CDR3 totals 14 residues. CDR1 is MNHEY and CDR2 is SMNVEV in the germline V gene (reference sequence). The CDR3 region has the DNA TGTGCCAGCAGTCTTAGGGGGAGCAATCAGCCCCAGCATTTT. Protein sequence: CASSLRGSNQPQHF.

CDR3 region: CAISVAGDQPQHF. In nucleotides, the CDR3 is TGTGCCATCAGTGTAGCAGGAGATCAGCCCCAGCATTTT. This chain connects TRBV10-3 to TRBJ1-5; no clear D. The CDR3 is made up of 13 amino acids. Between the trimmed V and J ends, which lost 4 bases and 5 bases, there was a span of 9 bases. Germline V lookup: CDR1 ENHRY, CDR2 SYGVKD.

This sequence joins TRBV6-5 and TRBJ1-4; 12 bases line up with TRBD1. V lost 2 bases, J lost 7 bases, and 5 bases stayed unmatched. Germline CDR1 MNHEY, CDR2 SVGAGI. This CDR3 region has 16 residues. The CDR3 coding sequence is TGTGCCAGCAGTTACCAGGGACAGGGGGCGGGTGAAAAACTGTTTTTT. Its translation is CASSYQGQGAGEKLFF.

The chain carries TRBV7-2 and TRBJ2-3; D is ambiguous. CDR3 length equals 14 residues. Germline V gene data show CDR1 as SGHTA and CDR2 as FQGNSA. Trimming removed 5 bases at V and 6 bases at J, with 15 bases between. CDR3 DNA sequence: TGTGCCAGCAGCAACGCAAAACGGGCCGATACGCAGTATTTT. It encodes CASSNAKRADTQYF. Full variable domain (remainder filled in from reference TRBV7-2 and TRBJ2-3): GAGVSQSPSNKVTEKGKDVELRCDPISGHTALYWYRQSLGQGLEFLIYFQGNSAPDKSGLPSDRFSAERTGGSVSTLTIQRTQQEDSAVYLCASSNAKRADTQYFGPGTRLTVL.

This sequence joins TRBV29-1 and TRBJ2-7; 9 nucleotides match TRBD1. With V trimmed by 4 bases and J by 3 bases, 16 bases remained unmatched. CDR3 length: 17 amino acids. Germline CDR1 reads SQVTM; CDR2 reads ANQGSEA. CDR3: CSVVLMFLGQGNYEQYF. CDR3 bases: TGCAGCGTTGTCCTCATGTTTTTGGGACAGGGAAACTACGAGCAGTACTTC.

The chain joins TRBV11-2 to TRBJ1-4, with no clear D. The CDR3 contains 13 residues. V was trimmed by 4 bases and J by 8 bases, leaving 11 bases between them. Germline loops: CDR1 SGHAT, CDR2 FQNNGV. The CDR3 loop is CASSSRRREKLFF. CDR3 DNA sequence: TGTGCCAGCAGCTCCAGACGGAGAGAAAAACTGTTTTTT.

This clone was detected only once. The rearrangement joins TRBV7-8 to TRBJ1-3; TRBD1 is a possible D gene (5 bases). The CDR3 is 16 amino acids. Trimming shortened V by 1 base and J by 4 bases, and 14 bases separated the two germline ends. The germline CDR1 and CDR2 sequences are SGHVS and FQNEAQ. CDR3 coding DNA: TGTGCCAGCAGCTTAGGGCTCAGGACAAGAGGAAACACCATATATTTT. It translates to CASSLGLRTRGNTIYF.

The V gene is TRBV5-1, the J gene TRBJ2-2; 12 bases agree with TRBD1. Germline trimming cut 6 bases from V and 5 bases from J; bases unmatched to any gene: 5. Per germline, CDR1 SGHRS and CDR2 YFSETQ. The CDR3 has 15 amino acids. CDR3 nucleotide sequence: TGCGCCAGCATGGGGACAGGGGGCTTGACCGGGGAGCTGTTTTTT. Protein product: CASMGTGGLTGELFF.

J is TRBJ2-3 and V is TRBV20-1; no definite D call. In germline, CDR1 is DFQATT, CDR2 SNEGSKA (reference sequence). This CDR3 comprises 11 residues. Trimming took off 3 bases at V and 5 bases at J, with 6 bases between the two ends. CDR3 protein: CSASVEDTQYF. The DNA of the CDR3 is TGCAGTGCTAGTGTGGAAGATACGCAGTATTTT.

This chain joins TRBV14 and TRBJ2-7; D is possibly TRBD2 (6 bases). The CDR3 covers 13 residues. The germline V gene has CDR1 SGHDN and CDR2 FVKESK. V was shortened by 4 bases and J by 7 bases, with 14 bases between the two germline ends. The CDR3 spells CASSRGGSREQYF. The CDR3 DNA follows: TGTGCCAGCAGCCGTGGGGGGTCTCGAGAGCAGTACTTC.

The chain carries TRBV19 and TRBJ1-2; D call uncertain. The CDR3 contains 12 residues. In germline, CDR1 is LNHDA, CDR2 SQIVND (reference sequence). With 3 bases removed from V and 5 bases from J, the gap between germline ends came to 7 bases. CDR3 sequence: CASSIAAYGYTF. DNA for the CDR3: TGTGCCAGTAGTATTGCCGCTTATGGCTACACCTTC. Based on the CDR3 plus reference TRBV19 and TRBJ1-2, the full variable domain is DGGITQSPKYLFRKEGQNVTLSCEQNLNHDAMYWYRQDPGQGLRLIYYSQIVNDFQKGDIAEGYSVSREKKESFPLTVTSAQKNPTAFYLCASSIAAYGYTFGSGTRLTVV.

This clone was detected only once. This rearrangement joins TRBV5-1 to TRBJ2-3; D is uncertain. This CDR3 is 13 amino acids long. Looked up from germline, CDR1 is SGHRS and CDR2 is YFSETQ. Trimming took off 2 bases at V and 5 bases at J, with 9 bases between the two ends. CDR3 sequence reads: CASSLSFGDTQYF. The CDR3 DNA is TGCGCCAGCAGCTTAAGTTTTGGAGATACGCAGTATTTT.

Written as DNA, the CDR3 is TGTGCCAGCAGTGAAGGGCGGGGATACTACGAGCAGTACTTC. Its protein product is CASSEGRGYYEQYF. V gene TRBV2 combines with J gene TRBJ2-7, with D possibly matching TRBD2 (6 bases). The V and J ends lost 1 base and 3 bases respectively, with 10 bases between them. Germline V lookup: CDR1 SNHLY, CDR2 FYNNEI. The CDR3 consists of 14 residues.

This chain joins TRBV6-5 and TRBJ1-1; 9 nucleotides line up with TRBD1. Germline V gene lookup returns CDR1 MNHEY and CDR2 SVGAGI. The trim removed 4 bases at V and 1 base at J, leaving 7 bases unmatched. The CDR3 extends over 16 amino acids. CDR3 coding DNA: TGTGCCAGCAGTTCCACAGGGGGCAGGAGGAACACTGAAGCTTTCTTT. Protein product: CASSSTGGRRNTEAFF.

The V and J genes are TRBV5-1 and TRBJ2-1, with D possibly matching TRBD2 (7 bases). V lost 2 bases to trimming and J lost 5 bases, with 11 bases between them. This CDR3 has 14 residues. Germline CDR1 is SGHRS and CDR2 is YFSETQ. The CDR3 coding sequence is TGCGCCAGCAGCTTCGGGGGGCGGGACAATGAGCAGTTCTTC. Translating it yields CASSFGGRDNEQFF.

The chain joins TRBV14 to TRBJ2-7; D is undetermined. V lost 2 bases and J 2 bases, leaving 13 bases between the germline ends. CDR1 and CDR2 from the germline V gene are SGHDN and FVKESK. The CDR3 runs to 15 residues. The CDR3 sequence: CASSQISDPTYEQYF. Here the CDR3 DNA reads TGTGCCAGCAGCCAAATTTCAGACCCCACCTACGAGCAGTACTTC.

This clone came up a few times. This rearrangement joins TRBV30 to TRBJ1-6; D perhaps matches TRBD1 (6 bases). The V and J ends lost 2 bases and 9 bases respectively, with 23 bases between them. CDR1 GTSNPN and CDR2 SVGIG come from the germline V gene (reference sequence). The CDR3 consists of 17 residues. The chain's CDR3 is CAWSRTSPGHRTSPLHF. The CDR3 nucleotides are TGTGCCTGGAGTCGAACTTCACCGGGACACCGAACTTCACCCCTCCACTTT. Filled out from reference TRBV30 and TRBJ1-6, the complete variable domain reads SQTIHQWPATLVQPVGSPLSLECTVEGTSNPNLYWYRQAAGRGLQLLFYSVGIGQISSEVPQNLSASRPQDRQFILSSKKLLLSDSGFYLCAWSRTSPGHRTSPLHFGNGTRLTVT.

This chain joins TRBV7-6 and TRBJ2-7, with D maybe TRBD1 (6 bases). Germline V CDR1 and CDR2: SGHVS, FNYEAQ. Trimming cost V 2 bases and J 5 bases, with 13 bases left between them. The CDR3 runs 14 residues. The CDR3 sequence: CASSLRDTLHEQYF. CDR3 in DNA: TGTGCCAGCAGCTTAAGGGACACCCTTCACGAGCAGTACTTC.

The chain uses TRBV30 and TRBJ1-6, with a weak D call TRBD1 (5 bases). CDR3 length equals 17 residues. Germline V gene data show CDR1 as GTSNPN and CDR2 as SVGIG (reference sequence). The V end was cut by 0 bases, the J end by 1 base, with 13 bases between. The CDR3 is CAWSVDIGESYNSPLHF. CDR3 in DNA: TGTGCCTGGAGTGTTGATATAGGGGAGTCCTATAATTCACCCCTCCACTTT. Full variable domain (rest looked up from reference TRBV30 and TRBJ1-6): SQTIHQWPATLVQPVGSPLSLECTVEGTSNPNLYWYRQAAGRGLQLLFYSVGIGQISSEVPQNLSASRPQDRQFILSSKKLLLSDSGFYLCAWSVDIGESYNSPLHFGNGTRLTVT.